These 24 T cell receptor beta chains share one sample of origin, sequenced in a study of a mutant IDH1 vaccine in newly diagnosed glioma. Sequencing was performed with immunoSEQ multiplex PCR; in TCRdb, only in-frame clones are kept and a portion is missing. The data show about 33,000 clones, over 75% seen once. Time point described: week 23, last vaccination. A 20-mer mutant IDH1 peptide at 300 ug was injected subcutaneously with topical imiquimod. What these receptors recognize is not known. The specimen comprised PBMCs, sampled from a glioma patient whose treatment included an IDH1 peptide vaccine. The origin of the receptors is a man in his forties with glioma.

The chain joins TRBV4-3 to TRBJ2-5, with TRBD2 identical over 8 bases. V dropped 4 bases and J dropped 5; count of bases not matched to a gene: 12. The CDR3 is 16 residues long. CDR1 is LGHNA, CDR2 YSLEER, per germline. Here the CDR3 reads CASSLSRAGGGETQYF. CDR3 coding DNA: TGCGCCAGCAGCCTTAGTCGGGCGGGAGGAGGGGAGACCCAGTACTTC.

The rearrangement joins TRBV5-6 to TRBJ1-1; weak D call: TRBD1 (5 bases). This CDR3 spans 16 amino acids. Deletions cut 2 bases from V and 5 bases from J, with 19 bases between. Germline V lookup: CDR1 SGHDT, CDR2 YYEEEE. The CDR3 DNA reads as TGTGCCAGCAGCTTCCTGATGGGGACCCTGGGGACTGAAGCTTTCTTT. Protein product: CASSFLMGTLGTEAFF.

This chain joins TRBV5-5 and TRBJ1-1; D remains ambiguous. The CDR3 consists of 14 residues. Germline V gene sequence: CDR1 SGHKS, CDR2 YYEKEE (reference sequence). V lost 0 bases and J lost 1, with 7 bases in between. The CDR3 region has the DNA TGTGCCAGCAGCTTGGAGCGTCCGAACACTGAAGCTTTCTTT. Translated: CASSLERPNTEAFF.

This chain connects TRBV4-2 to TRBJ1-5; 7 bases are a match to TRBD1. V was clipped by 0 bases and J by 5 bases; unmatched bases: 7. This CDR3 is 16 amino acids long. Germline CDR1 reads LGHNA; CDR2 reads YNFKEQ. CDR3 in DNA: TGTGCCAGCAGCCAAGAGGGGTACAGGGGCGATCAGCCCCAGCATTTT. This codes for CASSQEGYRGDQPQHF.

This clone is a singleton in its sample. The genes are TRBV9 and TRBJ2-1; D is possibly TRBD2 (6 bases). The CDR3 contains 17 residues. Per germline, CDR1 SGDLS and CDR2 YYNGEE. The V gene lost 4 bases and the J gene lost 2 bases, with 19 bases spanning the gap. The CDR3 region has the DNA TGTGCCAGCAGCCAATTCCAGACTAGTGACACCTACAATGAGCAGTTCTTC. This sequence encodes CASSQFQTSDTYNEQFF.

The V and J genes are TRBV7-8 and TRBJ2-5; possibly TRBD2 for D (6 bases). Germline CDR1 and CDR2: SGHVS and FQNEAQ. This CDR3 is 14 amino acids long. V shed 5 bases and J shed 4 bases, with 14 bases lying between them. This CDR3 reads CASSPRGYRETQYF. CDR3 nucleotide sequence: TGTGCCAGCAGCCCCCGGGGGTATCGAGAGACCCAGTACTTC.

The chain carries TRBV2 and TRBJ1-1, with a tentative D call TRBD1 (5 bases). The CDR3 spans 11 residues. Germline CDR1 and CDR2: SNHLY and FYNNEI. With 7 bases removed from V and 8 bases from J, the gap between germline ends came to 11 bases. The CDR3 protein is CASKGRAEAFF. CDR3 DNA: TGTGCCAGCAAGGGCAGGGCGGAAGCTTTCTTT.

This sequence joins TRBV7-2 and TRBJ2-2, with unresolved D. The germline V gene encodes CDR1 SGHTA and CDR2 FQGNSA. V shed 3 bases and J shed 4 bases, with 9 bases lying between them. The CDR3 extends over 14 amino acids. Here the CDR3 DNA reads TGTGCCAGCAGCTTGCATCTCGGCACCGGGGAGCTGTTTTTT. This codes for CASSLHLGTGELFF.

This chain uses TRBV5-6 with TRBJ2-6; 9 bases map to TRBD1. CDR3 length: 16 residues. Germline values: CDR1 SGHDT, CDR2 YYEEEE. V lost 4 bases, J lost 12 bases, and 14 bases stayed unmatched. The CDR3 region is CASSPTGGSALIVLTF. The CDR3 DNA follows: TGTGCCAGCAGCCCCACAGGGGGCTCCGCTCTCATCGTCCTGACTTTC.

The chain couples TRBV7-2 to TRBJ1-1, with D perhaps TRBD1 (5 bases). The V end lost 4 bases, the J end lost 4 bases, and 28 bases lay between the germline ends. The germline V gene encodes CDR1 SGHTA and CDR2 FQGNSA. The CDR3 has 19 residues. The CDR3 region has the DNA TGTGCCAGCAGCTCCGGACCTATACCGGGGCACCAACGGGGCACTGAAGCTTTCTTT. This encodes CASSSGPIPGHQRGTEAFF.

CDR3 loop: CASSLGENTEAFF. Written as DNA, the CDR3 is TGTGCCAGCAGCTTAGGGGAGAACACTGAAGCTTTCTTT. J is TRBJ1-1 and V is TRBV11-2, with D unresolved. The CDR3 is made up of 13 amino acids. Trimming removed 1 base at V and 1 base at J, with 4 bases between. The germline V gene has CDR1 SGHAT and CDR2 FQNNGV.

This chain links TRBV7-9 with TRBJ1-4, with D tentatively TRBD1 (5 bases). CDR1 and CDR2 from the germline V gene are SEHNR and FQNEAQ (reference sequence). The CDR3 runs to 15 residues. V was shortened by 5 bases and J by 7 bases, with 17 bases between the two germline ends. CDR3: CASSPGTVVGEKLFF. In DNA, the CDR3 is TGTGCCAGCAGCCCAGGGACGGTGGTGGGTGAAAAACTGTTTTTT.

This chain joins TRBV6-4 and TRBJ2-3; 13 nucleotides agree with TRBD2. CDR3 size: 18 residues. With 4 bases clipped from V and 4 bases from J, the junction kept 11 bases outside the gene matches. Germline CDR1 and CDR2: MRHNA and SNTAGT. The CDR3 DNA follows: TGTGCCAGCAGTGCAAGACTAGCGGGGGGCCCAAGAGCAGATACGCAGTATTTT. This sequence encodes CASSARLAGGPRADTQYF.

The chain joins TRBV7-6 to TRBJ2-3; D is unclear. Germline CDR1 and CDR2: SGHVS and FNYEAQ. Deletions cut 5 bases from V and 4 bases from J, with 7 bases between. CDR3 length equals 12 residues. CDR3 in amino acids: CASSPWADTQYF. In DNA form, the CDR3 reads TGTGCCAGCAGCCCCTGGGCAGATACGCAGTATTTT.

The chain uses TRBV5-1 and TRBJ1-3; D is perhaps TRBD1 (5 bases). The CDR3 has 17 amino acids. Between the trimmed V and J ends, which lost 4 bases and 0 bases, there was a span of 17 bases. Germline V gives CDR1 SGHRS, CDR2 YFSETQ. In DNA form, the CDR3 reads TGCGCCAGCAGCGACGCCCGGGACGGTGCCTCTGGAAACACCATATATTTT. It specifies CASSDARDGASGNTIYF.

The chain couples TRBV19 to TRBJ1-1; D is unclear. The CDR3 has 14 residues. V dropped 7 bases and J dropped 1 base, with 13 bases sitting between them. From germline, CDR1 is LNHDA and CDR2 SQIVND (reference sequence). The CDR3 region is CASTTPRGNTEAFF. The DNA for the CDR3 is TGTGCCAGTACCACTCCCCGGGGGAACACTGAAGCTTTCTTT. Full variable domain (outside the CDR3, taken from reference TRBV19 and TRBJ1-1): DGGITQSPKYLFRKEGQNVTLSCEQNLNHDAMYWYRQDPGQGLRLIYYSQIVNDFQKGDIAEGYSVSREKKESFPLTVTSAQKNPTAFYLCASTTPRGNTEAFFGQGTRLTVV.

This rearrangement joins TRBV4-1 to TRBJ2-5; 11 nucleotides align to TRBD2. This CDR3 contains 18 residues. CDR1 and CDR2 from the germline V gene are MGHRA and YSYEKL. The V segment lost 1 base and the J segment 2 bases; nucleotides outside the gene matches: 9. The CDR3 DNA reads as TGCGCCAGCAGCCAAGGGGCGAGTAGCGGGGGGGGACAAGAGACCCAGTACTTC. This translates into CASSQGASSGGGQETQYF.

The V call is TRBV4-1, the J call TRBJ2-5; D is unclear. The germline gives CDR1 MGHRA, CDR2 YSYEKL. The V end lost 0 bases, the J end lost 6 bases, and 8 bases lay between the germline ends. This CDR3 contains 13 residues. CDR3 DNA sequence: TGCGCCAGCAGCCAAGATCTGGAGAAGACCCAGTACTTC. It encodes CASSQDLEKTQYF.

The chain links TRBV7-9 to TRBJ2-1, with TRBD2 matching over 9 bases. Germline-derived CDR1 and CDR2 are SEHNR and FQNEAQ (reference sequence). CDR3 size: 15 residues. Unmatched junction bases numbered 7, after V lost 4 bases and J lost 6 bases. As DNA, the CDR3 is TGTGCCAGCAGCTCCCCAGCGGGAGGTCTCAATGAGCAGTTCTTC. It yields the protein CASSSPAGGLNEQFF.

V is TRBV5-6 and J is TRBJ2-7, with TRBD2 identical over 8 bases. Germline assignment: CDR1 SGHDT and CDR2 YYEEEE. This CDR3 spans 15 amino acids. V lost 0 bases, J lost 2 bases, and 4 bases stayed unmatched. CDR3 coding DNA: TGTGCCAGCAGCTTGGCAGCGGGAGTCGCCTACGAGCAGTACTTC. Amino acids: CASSLAAGVAYEQYF.

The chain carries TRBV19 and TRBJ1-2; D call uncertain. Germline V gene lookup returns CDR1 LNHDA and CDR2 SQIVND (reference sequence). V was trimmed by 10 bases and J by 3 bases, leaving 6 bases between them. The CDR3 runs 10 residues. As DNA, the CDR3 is TGTGCCACCGGCCACTATGGCTACACCTTC. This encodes CATGHYGYTF.

The CDR3: CASSPPNRDLHF. CDR3 DNA sequence: TGTGCCAGCAGTCCCCCGAACAGGGACCTCCACTTT. The rearrangement uses TRBV28 and TRBJ1-6, with a weak D call TRBD1 (6 bases). The V gene's germline CDR1 is MDHEN and CDR2 SYDVKM. Between the trimmed V and J ends, which lost 5 bases and 15 bases, there was a span of 14 bases. The CDR3 extends over 12 amino acids.

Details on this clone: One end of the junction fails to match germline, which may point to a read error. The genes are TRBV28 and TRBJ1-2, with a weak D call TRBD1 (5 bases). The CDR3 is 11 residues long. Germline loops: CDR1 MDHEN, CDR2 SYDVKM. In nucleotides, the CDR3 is TGTGCCACCGAGACCCGGGGGAGGACAAGCTTC. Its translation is CATETRGRTSF.

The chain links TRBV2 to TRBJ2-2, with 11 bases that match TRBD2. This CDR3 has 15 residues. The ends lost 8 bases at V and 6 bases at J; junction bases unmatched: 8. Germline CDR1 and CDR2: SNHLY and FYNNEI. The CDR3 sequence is CASGGASGRPGELFF. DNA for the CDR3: TGTGCCAGCGGTGGGGCTAGCGGGAGGCCCGGGGAGCTGTTTTTT.